The entry below gives a single TCR beta chain sequence along with its context. The protocol was immunoSEQ multiplex PCR, while the TCRdb copy is restricted to in-frame clones and leaves out a portion. The sample yields tens of thousands of clones, approximately 78% seen once. This sample is part of a study of blood T cell repertoires in COVID-19. V was cut by 4 bases and J by 7 bases, with 17 bases left in between. The CDR3 sequence is 14 residues long. Germline-derived CDR1 and CDR2 are SGHKS and YYEKEE (reference sequence). The TCR was taken from an elderly woman with acute or convalescent COVID-19. Sequencing used peripheral blood. The gene calls are TRBV5-5 and TRBJ2-5, with D maybe TRBD1 (6 bases). In nucleotides, the CDR3 is TGTGCCAGCAGCCGAGACAGGAATGTCGGGACCCAGTACTTC. It is translated as CASSRDRNVGTQYF.